What follows are 17 T cell receptor beta chains derived from one specimen sequenced in a study of cytomegalovirus exposure and HLA in healthy donors. A multiplex PCR was run with 60 Vbeta primers and 13 Jbeta primers. The repertoire was sequenced with immunoSEQ multiplex PCR; TCRdb's copy has only in-frame clones and lacks some. The table has 190,000 or so clones, 75% to 85% seen once; the top ten hold around 0.69%. Sequencing was carried out using PBMCs. The receptor source for this set is a boy under 18 in good health and CMV-seronegative.

This clone was found once. The chain joins TRBV6-5 to TRBJ2-3, with 7 nucleotides matching TRBD2. The ends lost 7 bases at V and 6 bases at J; junction bases unmatched: 7. Per the germline V gene, CDR1 is MNHEY and CDR2 is SVGAGI. This CDR3 has 13 amino acids. CDR3 DNA: TGTGCCAGCATGATAGCGGGCCGCGATACGCAGTATTTT. Translating gives CASMIAGRDTQYF.

The chain recombines TRBV2 with TRBJ2-2; the match to TRBD2 covers 7 bases. Per germline, CDR1 SNHLY and CDR2 FYNNEI. V was clipped by 4 bases and J by 3 bases; unmatched bases: 11. The CDR3 is made up of 17 amino acids. The CDR3 region has the DNA TGTGCCAGCAGTGCCCGCCGAGTGGGGAGGGACACCGGGGAGCTGTTTTTT. Translated, it gives CASSARRVGRDTGELFF.

This chain links TRBV30 with TRBJ2-1; 10 nucleotides line up with TRBD1. This CDR3 has 14 amino acids. CDR1 is GTSNPN, CDR2 SVGIG, per germline (reference sequence). J gave up 3 bases and V 7 bases, and 6 bases lay outside the gene matches. This chain's CDR3 is CASDRDRGYNEQFF. CDR3 in DNA: TGTGCCTCCGACCGGGACAGGGGCTACAATGAGCAGTTCTTC.

Only a few counts were recorded for this clone. The chain is built from TRBV18 and TRBJ1-2; 10 bases agree with TRBD1. CDR3 length equals 14 residues. V shed 11 bases and J 8 bases; nucleotides not matched to a gene: 14. Germline assignment: CDR1 KGHSH and CDR2 LQKENI. The CDR3 spells CAGAGTGAVYGYTF. CDR3 DNA sequence: TGTGCCGGTGCCGGGACAGGGGCGGTTTACGGCTACACCTTC.

The rearrangement links TRBV7-9 to TRBJ1-2; TRBD1 matches at 11 bases. Germline V CDR1 and CDR2: SEHNR, FQNEAQ (reference sequence). CDR3 length equals 15 residues. Trimming at V came to 5 bases and at J to 3 bases, leaving 5 bases not matched to a gene. The CDR3 DNA reads as TGTGCCAGCAGCCGGACAGGGGGCATAGACTATGGCTACACCTTC. It codes for CASSRTGGIDYGYTF.

The chain has TRBV7-3 and TRBJ1-1, with D perhaps matching TRBD1 (6 bases). V dropped 3 bases and J dropped 7 bases, with 12 bases sitting between them. The CDR3 has 13 residues. Germline CDR1 and CDR2: SGHTA and FQGTGA. In DNA, the CDR3 is TGTGCCAGCAGCTTGGTGGCAGGGGTTGAAGCTTTCTTT. Protein: CASSLVAGVEAFF.

This rearrangement joins TRBV18 to TRBJ1-3; unclear D gene. Germline lookup yields CDR1 KGHSH and CDR2 LQKENI. Trimming removed 6 bases from V and 0 bases from J, with 15 bases in between. The CDR3 is 16 residues long. The CDR3, as DNA: TGTGCCAGCTCGCGGGCAAGGACGTCCTCTGGAAACACCATATATTTT. Translating gives CASSRARTSSGNTIYF. Complete variable domain (other parts from reference TRBV18 and TRBJ1-3): NAGVMQNPRHLVRRRGQEARLRCSPMKGHSHVYWYRQLPEEGLKFMVYLQKENIIDESGMPKERFSAEFPKEGPSILRIQQVVRGDSAAYFCASSRARTSSGNTIYFGEGSWLTVV.

DNA for the CDR3: TGTGCCAGCAGCCAGGTCGGGACATCCCATGGCTACACCTTC. Amino acid sequence: CASSQVGTSHGYTF. V and J are TRBV14 and TRBJ1-2; maybe TRBD1 (6 bases). Germline lookup yields CDR1 SGHDN and CDR2 FVKESK. The ends were cut back, 3 bases at V and 6 bases at J, with 14 bases in the middle. The CDR3 is 14 residues long.

This clone has only one observation. This chain links TRBV7-9 with TRBJ1-1, with a tentative D call TRBD1 (5 bases). Between the trimmed V and J ends, which lost 5 bases and 6 bases, there was a span of 10 bases. Per germline, CDR1 SEHNR and CDR2 FQNEAQ (reference sequence). CDR3 length: 12 residues. CDR3 loop: CASSLRGAEAFF. The CDR3 bases are TGTGCCAGCAGCCTACGGGGGGCTGAAGCTTTCTTT.

This rearrangement joins TRBV6-4 to TRBJ2-3, with D hard to call. The V end was cut by 10 bases, the J end by 2 bases, with 16 bases between. CDR1 MRHNA and CDR2 SNTAGT come from the germline V gene. The CDR3 runs 14 residues. CDR3 loop: CATQSTSPTDTQYF. The CDR3 region has the DNA TGTGCCACCCAGTCGACATCCCCCACAGATACGCAGTATTTT.

This chain connects TRBV5-1 to TRBJ2-5; TRBD2 is a possible D gene (8 bases). The last part of the DNA fits TRBJ2-7 better; the J call may be wrong. The CDR3 has 14 amino acids. CDR1 and CDR2 (germline): SGHRS, YFSETQ. This chain's CDR3 is CASRGGTVSLEQYF. The CDR3 DNA reads as TGCGCCAGCCGGGGGGGGACAGTGAGTCTCGAGCAGTACTTC.

This chain joins TRBV5-4 and TRBJ2-5; D may be TRBD1 (6 bases). The J call may be incorrect, as the DNA end agrees better with TRBJ2-7. The CDR3 loop spans 15 amino acids. Germline V gene data show CDR1 as SGHNT and CDR2 as YYREEE (reference sequence). CDR3 sequence: CASSSTGSIYYEQYF. The CDR3 region has the DNA TGTGCCAGCAGCTCCACAGGGTCGATATACTACGAGCAGTACTTC.

The chain joins TRBV15 to TRBJ1-1; no clear D gene. Trimming shortened V by 4 bases and J by 5 bases, and 11 bases separated the two germline ends. CDR1 LNHNV and CDR2 YYDKDF come from the germline V gene (reference sequence). CDR3 size: 13 residues. CDR3 sequence reads: CATSIGLETEAFF. DNA of the CDR3: TGTGCCACCAGCATCGGGTTAGAGACTGAAGCTTTCTTT.

The rearrangement joins TRBV4-1 to TRBJ1-2, with 8 bases matching TRBD1. Trimming at V came to 4 bases and at J to 4 bases, leaving 11 bases not matched to a gene. CDR3 size: 16 residues. The germline V gene has CDR1 MGHRA and CDR2 YSYEKL. The CDR3 region is CASSPQDRDPPYGYTF. The DNA for the CDR3 is TGCGCCAGCAGCCCACAGGACAGGGATCCCCCCTATGGCTACACCTTC.

The J gene is TRBJ2-7, the V gene TRBV5-4, with unresolved D. V was pared by 1 base and J by 6 bases, with 11 bases between. CDR3 size: 13 residues. Germline assignment: CDR1 SGHNT and CDR2 YYREEE (reference sequence). This chain's CDR3 is CASSLIQNTEQYF. The DNA for the CDR3 is TGTGCCAGCAGCTTGATACAGAACACCGAGCAGTACTTC.

V usage is TRBV7-9 and J usage is TRBJ2-3; 12 positions agree with TRBD2. Germline V gene data show CDR1 as SEHNR and CDR2 as FQNEAQ (reference sequence). The CDR3 length is 15 residues. V trimming: 5 bases; J trimming: 4 bases; junction bases outside the gene matches: 4. The DNA for the CDR3 is TGTGCCAGCAGCCCCGGGACTAGCGGGTCAGATACGCAGTATTTT. It encodes CASSPGTSGSDTQYF.

CDR3 sequence: CASSRNRASSSLSLTGELFF. CDR3 sequence (DNA): TGTGCCAGCAGCCGTAACAGGGCCTCGTCATCATTATCCCTCACCGGGGAGCTGTTTTTT. The rearrangement uses TRBV14 and TRBJ2-2; D is possibly TRBD1 (6 bases). V was pared by 4 bases and J by 4 bases, with 28 bases between. This CDR3 is built from 20 residues. From germline, CDR1 is SGHDN and CDR2 FVKESK.